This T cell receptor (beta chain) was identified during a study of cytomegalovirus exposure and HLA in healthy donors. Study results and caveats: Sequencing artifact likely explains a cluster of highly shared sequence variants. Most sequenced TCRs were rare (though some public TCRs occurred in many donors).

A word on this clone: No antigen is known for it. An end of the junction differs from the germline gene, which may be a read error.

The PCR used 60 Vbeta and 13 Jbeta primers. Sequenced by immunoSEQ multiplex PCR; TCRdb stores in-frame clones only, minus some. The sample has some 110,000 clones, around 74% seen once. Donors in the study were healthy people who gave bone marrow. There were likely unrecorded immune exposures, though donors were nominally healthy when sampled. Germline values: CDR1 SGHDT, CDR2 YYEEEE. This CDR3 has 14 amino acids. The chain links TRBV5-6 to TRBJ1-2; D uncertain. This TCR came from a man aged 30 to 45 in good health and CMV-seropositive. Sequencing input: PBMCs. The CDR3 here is CASSLGPGGYGYPF. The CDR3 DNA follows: TGTGCCAGCAGCTTAGGCCCCGGCGGCTATGGCTACCCCTTC.